In its sample, the clone carrying this T cell receptor beta chain was seen many times. No antigen is known for it. The data are from a study of blood T cells in healthy people across ages. V was pared by 5 bases and J by 4 bases, with 15 bases between. The CDR3 has 13 residues. Per the germline V gene, CDR1 is SQVTM and CDR2 is ANQGSEA. Broader study findings: No conclusive comparison of naive versus antigen-experienced cells was possible with unsorted PBMCs. Compared with aged donors, long-lived donors showed fewer expanded clones, suggesting selection. The fall in TCR beta diversity per million T cells was roughly linear with age.

Combining a sample-barcoded 5' primer with a J-beta primer mix, a second PCR ran for roughly 6 to 11 cycles. TCRdb reanalysed the 5' RACE reads using MiXCR and keeps one entry per CDR3 protein. The sample carries approximately 810,000 distinct CDR3 sequences, around 30% recorded once. The total RNA that was extracted per sample amounted to at least 5 micrograms. The clonotype originates from a woman of 80 years or more in good health. Sequences were obtained from blood. The gene calls are TRBV29-1 and TRBJ2-7; D is possibly TRBD2 (7 bases). The CDR3 region has the DNA TGCAGCGTTCAGGGGCTGGGAGGGTACGAGCAGTACTTC. This codes for CSVQGLGGYEQYF.